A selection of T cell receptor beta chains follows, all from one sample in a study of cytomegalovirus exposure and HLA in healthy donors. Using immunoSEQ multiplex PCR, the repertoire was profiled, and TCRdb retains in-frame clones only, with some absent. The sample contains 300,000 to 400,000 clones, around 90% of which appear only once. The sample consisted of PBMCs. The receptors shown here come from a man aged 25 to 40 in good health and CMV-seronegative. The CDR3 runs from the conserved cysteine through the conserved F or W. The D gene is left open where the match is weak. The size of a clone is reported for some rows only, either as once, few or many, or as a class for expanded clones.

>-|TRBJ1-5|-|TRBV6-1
CASNYRELSNQPQHF
TGTGCCAGCAACTACAGGGAACTCTCCAATCAGCCCCAGCATTTT
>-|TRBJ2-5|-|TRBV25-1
CASSSQGLGETQYF
TGTGCCAGCAGTAGCCAGGGTCTCGGGGAGACCCAGTACTTC
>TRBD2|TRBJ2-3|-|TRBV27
CASSLTGGFTDTQYF
TGTGCCAGCAGTTTAACGGGGGGGTTCACAGATACGCAGTATTTT
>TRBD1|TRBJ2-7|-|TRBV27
CASSLAGQGYEQYF
TGTGCCAGCAGTTTAGCGGGACAGGGCTACGAGCAGTACTTC
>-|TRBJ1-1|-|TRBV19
CASRRLRQMNTEAFF
TGTGCCAGTAGGAGGTTAAGGCAGATGAACACTGAAGCTTTCTTT
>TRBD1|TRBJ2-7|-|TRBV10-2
CASSEPSLTGTSYEQYF
TGCGCCAGCAGTGAGCCCTCATTGACAGGGACCTCCTACGAGCAGTACTTC
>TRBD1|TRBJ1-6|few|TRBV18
CASSLDRKGAPLHF
TGTGCCAGCTCACTGGACAGGAAAGGCGCACCCCTCCACTTT
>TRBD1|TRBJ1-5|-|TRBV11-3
CASKQPDRKYSNQPQHF
TGTGCCAGCAAACAGCCGGACAGGAAATATAGCAATCAGCCCCAGCATTTT
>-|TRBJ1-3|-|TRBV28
CASSTVSGNTIYF
TGTGCCAGCAGCACAGTCTCTGGAAACACCATATATTTT
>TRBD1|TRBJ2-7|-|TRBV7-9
CASSPSGQGADEQYF
TGTGCCAGCAGCCCCTCGGGACAGGGGGCAGACGAGCAGTACTTC
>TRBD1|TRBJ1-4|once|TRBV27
CASSLTGAIEKLFF
TGTGCCAGCAGTTTAACAGGGGCGATTGAAAAACTGTTTTTT
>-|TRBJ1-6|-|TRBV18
CASSDTGSSPLHF
TGTGCCAGCTCGGATACAGGGAGTTCACCCCTCCACTTT
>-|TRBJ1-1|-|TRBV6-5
CASSRDRSRTQAFF
TGTGCCAGCAGTAGAGACAGGTCCCGTACACAAGCTTTCTTT
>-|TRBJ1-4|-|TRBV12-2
CASLRVLEEKLFF
TGTGCAAGTCTCCGTGTCCTTGAGGAAAAACTGTTTTTT
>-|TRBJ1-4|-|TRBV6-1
CASSESGVGEKLFF
TGTGCCAGCAGTGAATCCGGGGTGGGCGAAAAACTGTTTTTT
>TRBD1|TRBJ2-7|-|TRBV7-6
CASKTGQSSYEQYF
TGTGCCAGCAAAACGGGACAGTCCTCCTACGAGCAGTACTTC
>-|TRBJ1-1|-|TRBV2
CASKGGPVGTEAFF
TGTGCCAGCAAGGGAGGACCGGTGGGCACTGAAGCTTTCTTT
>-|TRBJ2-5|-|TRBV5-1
CASSSVETQYF
TGCGCCAGTTCAAGCGTCGAGACCCAGTACTTC
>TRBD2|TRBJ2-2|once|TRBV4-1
CASSLLLAGANTGELFF
TGCGCCAGCAGCCTTTTGCTAGCGGGAGCGAACACCGGGGAGCTGTTTTTT
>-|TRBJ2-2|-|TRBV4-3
CASSQGGEVGELFF
TGCGCCAGCAGCCAAGGAGGGGAGGTCGGGGAGCTGTTTTTT
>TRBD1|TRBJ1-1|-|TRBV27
CASSALTGGDTEAFF
TGTGCCAGCAGTGCGCTGACAGGGGGCGACACTGAAGCTTTCTTT
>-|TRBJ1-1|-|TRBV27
CASSLAGIMNTEAFF
TGTGCCAGCAGTTTAGCGGGGATCATGAACACTGAAGCTTTCTTT
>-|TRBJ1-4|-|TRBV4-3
CASSQAVTTTNEKLFF
TGCGCCAGCAGCCAAGCTGTGACAACAACTAATGAAAAACTGTTTTTT
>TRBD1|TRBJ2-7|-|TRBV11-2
CASSLAGQATYEQYF
TGTGCCAGCAGCTTAGCAGGACAGGCCACCTACGAGCAGTACTTC
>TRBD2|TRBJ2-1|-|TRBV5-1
CASSLPTSGNNEQFF
TGCGCCAGCAGCTTGCCGACTAGCGGCAACAATGAGCAGTTCTTC
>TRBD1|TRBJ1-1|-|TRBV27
CATRTGAIRDTEAFF
TGTGCCACCCGGACAGGAGCCATTAGGGACACTGAAGCTTTCTTT
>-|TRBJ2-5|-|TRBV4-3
CASSQLLASKETQYF
TGCGCCAGCAGCCAACTCCTAGCGTCTAAAGAGACCCAGTACTTC
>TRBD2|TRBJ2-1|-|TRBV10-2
CASSESSGGAEQFF
TGCGCCAGCAGTGAGTCTAGCGGGGGGGCTGAGCAGTTCTTC
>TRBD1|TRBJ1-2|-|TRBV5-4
CASSLRQGGSDYGYTF
TGTGCCAGCAGCTTGAGACAGGGGGGGTCTGACTATGGCTACACCTTC
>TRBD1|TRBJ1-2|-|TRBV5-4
CASSFGTANYGYTF
TGTGCCAGCAGCTTTGGGACAGCAAACTATGGCTACACCTTC
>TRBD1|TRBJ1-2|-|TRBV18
CASSLGQANYGYTF
TGTGCCAGCTCACTAGGACAGGCGAACTATGGCTACACCTTC
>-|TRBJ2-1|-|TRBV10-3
CATGGAAYNEQFF
TGTGCCACTGGGGGGGCGGCCTACAATGAGCAGTTCTTC
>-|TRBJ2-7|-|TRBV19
CASSIRGLPLQWDEQYF
TGTGCCAGTAGTATCCGGGGACTCCCATTACAGTGGGACGAGCAGTACTTC
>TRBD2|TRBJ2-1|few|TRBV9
CASSVVGGYSEQFF
TGTGCCAGCAGCGTAGTGGGAGGGTACAGTGAGCAGTTCTTC
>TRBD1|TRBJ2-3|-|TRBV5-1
CASSLGGTATDTQYF
TGCGCCAGCAGCTTGGGAGGGACAGCTACAGATACGCAGTATTTT